Sequencing of this TCR beta chain was carried out in a study of blood T cells in healthy people across ages. The study's findings and limits: The unknown donor CMV status may have confounded expanded clonotype changes.

The authors ran a second PCR of roughly 6 to 12 cycles using a sample-barcoded 5' primer and a J-beta primer mix. A single record per CDR3 protein comes from TCRdb applying MiXCR to the 5' RACE reads. Seen here are 1.2 million to 1.5 million distinct CDR3 sequences, 42% observed once, and the top ten hold approximately 7.9%. Every donor gave ten milliliters of peripheral blood. Germline V lookup: CDR1 MDHEN, CDR2 SYDVKM. Trimming stripped 1 base from V and 5 bases from J, with 15 bases between. This CDR3 has 15 amino acids. A note on this clonotype: Its antigen remains unidentified.

This rearrangement joins TRBV28 to TRBJ2-7; either TRBD1 or TRBD2 may supply D (5 bases each). The TCR was taken from a woman aged 18-30 years in good health. Input material: blood. CDR3 sequence: CASSLLGLGTNEQYF. CDR3 sequence (DNA): TGTGCCAGCAGTTTATTGGGGTTGGGGACCAACGAGCAGTACTTC.